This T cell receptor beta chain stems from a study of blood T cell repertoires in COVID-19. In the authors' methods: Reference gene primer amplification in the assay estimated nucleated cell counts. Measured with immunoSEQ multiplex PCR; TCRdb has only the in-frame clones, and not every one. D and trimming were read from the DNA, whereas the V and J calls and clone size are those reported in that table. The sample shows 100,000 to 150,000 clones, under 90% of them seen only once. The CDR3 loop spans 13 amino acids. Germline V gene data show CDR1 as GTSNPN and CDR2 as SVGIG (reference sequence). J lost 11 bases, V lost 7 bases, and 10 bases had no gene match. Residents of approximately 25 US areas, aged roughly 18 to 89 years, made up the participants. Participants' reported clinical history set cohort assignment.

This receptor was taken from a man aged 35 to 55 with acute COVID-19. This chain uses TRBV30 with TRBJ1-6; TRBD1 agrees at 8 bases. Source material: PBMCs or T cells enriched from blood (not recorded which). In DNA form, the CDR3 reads TGTGCCTCGGGGACAGGCCTTCTCACACCCCTCCACTTT. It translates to CASGTGLLTPLHF. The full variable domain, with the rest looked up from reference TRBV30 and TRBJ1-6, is SQTIHQWPATLVQPVGSPLSLECTVEGTSNPNLYWYRQAAGRGLQLLFYSVGIGQISSEVPQNLSASRPQDRQFILSSKKLLLSDSGFYLCASGTGLLTPLHFGNGTRLTVT.